This T cell receptor (beta chain) was captured in a study of human T cells and chemical hapten exposure. Study-wide context: Scalp application of diphenylcyclopropenone was performed weekly in patients across the entire roughly 25-week study. Patch tests containing 0.01% DPC, applied to the upper back, were read at 6 days.

TCRdb independently ran MiXCR on the RACE reads; one entry per CDR3 protein. The sample contains roughly 50,000 distinct CDR3 sequences, less than 10% of which appear only once. Time point defined: patch test 2, 6 weeks after DPC sensitization. Documented treatment: therapeutic diphenylcyclopropenone sensitization with weekly scalp DPC. This CDR3 comprises 15 residues. CDR1 is SEHNR and CDR2 is FQNEAQ in the germline V gene (reference sequence). The ends lost 5 bases at V and 7 bases at J; junction bases unmatched: 7. The specimen was whole blood, collected in connection with sensitization to the hapten diphenylcyclopropenone (DPC). This receptor was identified in a woman between 45 and 60 years old with alopecia areata. Some clones in this sample may be carry-over from other donors' samples. The chain carries TRBV7-9 and TRBJ1-6; 8 bases are a match to TRBD1. CDR3 in amino acids: CASSRGQGGNSPLHF. CDR3 DNA: TGTGCCAGCAGCCGAGGACAGGGAGGGAATTCACCCCTCCACTTT.